This entry concerns a single TCR beta chain. As yet, its antigen is unknown. The sample originates from a study of monozygotic twins with inflammatory bowel disease. General study points: Extra variability in the repertoires of patients may have come from differing immunosuppressive treatments. Other individuals had fewer clonotypes in common with IBD patients than with healthy twins, especially with disease activity.

From around 3,300 ng of total RNA, each TCR library was prepared. The authors made each sample's cDNA in eight separate reactions. Reanalyzing the 5' RACE reads, TCRdb keeps one entry per CDR3 protein, without DNA. This sample's table reports about 380,000 distinct CDR3 sequences. This clonotype was obtained from a human donor with ulcerative colitis or Crohn's disease, or a healthy co-twin of an affected twin (not recorded which). What was sequenced was blood.

CDR3 sequence reads: CASRGDRVRTNYGYTF. This rearrangement joins TRBV7-8 to TRBJ1-2; TCRdb outputs TRBD1, but without DNA this stays unchecked. This CDR3 has 16 residues. The germline V gene encodes CDR1 SGHVS and CDR2 FQNEAQ.